This T cell receptor beta chain was captured by sequencing in a study of glioma-infiltrating T cells after dendritic cell vaccination. Whole-study findings and limits: Survival was not directly related to TCR clonality in these patients. Few patients contributed both blood and tumor specimens.

Time point of the sample: after dendritic cell vaccination, including at tumor progression/relapse. Clones were sequenced by immunoSEQ multiplex PCR, and TCRdb holds only the in-frame ones, with some missing. The profile covers tens of thousands of clones, with roughly four fifths appearing a single time and less than 7% taken by the ten largest. The length of the CDR3 is 14 residues. Per germline, CDR1 WSHSY and CDR2 SAAADI. The V end was cut by 7 bases, the J end by 8 bases, with 20 bases between. Note on this clone: What it recognizes is unknown.

The origin of this receptor is a human donor with glioblastoma. The chain links TRBV10-2 to TRBJ1-2, with unresolved D. The source material was blood, sampled after dendritic cell vaccination. CDR3 amino acids: CASKWEGLARGYTF. The DNA for the CDR3 is TGCGCCAGCAAATGGGAGGGTTTGGCTCGGGGCTACACCTTC.